This record concerns one T cell receptor (beta chain) sequence. This clone is a singleton in its sample. No antigen is known for it. No base qualities exist here, and no much larger clone lies one base off it. Collaborating institutions collected whole blood in K2EDTA tubes following their own protocols. For TCRbeta analysis, collaborators shipped samples as frozen whole blood, isolated PBMCs, or DNA extracted from either of those sample types. This specimen belongs to a study of blood T cell repertoires in COVID-19 (dated by TCRdb to about 2020). With respect to the entire study: Samples covering the acute and convalescent phases of COVID-19 were provided by collaborators in the United States, Italy and Spain. The material from the prospective study consisted of cDNA or gDNA derived from T cells, B-cell-depleted T cells, or PBMCs. Subjects who had been exposed to COVID-19, were actively infected with it, or had recovered from it provided the deeply sampled blood TCRbeta repertoires that made up the dataset. A freely available public database, intended as a resource for researchers studying the immune response to SARS-CoV-2, is where the repertoires were released. Samples came from the ongoing ImmuneRACE study (first 160 participants) plus 1,254 subjects from 6 global collaborators. The sample metadata nearly always contained a de-identified subject ID, COVID-19 status, age in years and sex. Where available, HLA class I and class II types were obtained from metadata supplied by the sample provider rather than from assay-based typing. The study at large found these results: Clinical and demographic metadata were provided uncurated, with the amount varying by source and participant.

The CDR3 holds 15 amino acids from the cysteine to the phenylalanine. The read is trimmed to its CDR3 DNA, 45 bases read in frame from base 1. Trimmed from V: 5 bases; trimmed from J: 1 base; junction bases lacking a gene match: 6. In the germline V gene, CDR1 corresponds to SGHVS and CDR2 to FQNEAQ. The immunoSEQ Assay, a bias-controlled multiplex PCR, was used to amplify TCRbeta CDR3 regions from genomic DNA. The authors processed their data as follows. Within the assay, amplification of reference gene primers was used to estimate how many nucleated cells each sample contained. To quantify the absolute abundance of each unique TCRbeta CDR3 rearrangement, sequence reads were collapsed and filtered. For each sample, productive Simpson clonality was calculated as the square root of Simpson's diversity index across productive rearrangements. The immuneACCESS repertoire file appears here via TCRdb, limited to in-frame rearrangements. These files lack a portion of the clones; in checked studies, under half of the deficit traces to unresolved V genes, and the cause of the others is not known. That table gives V, J and clone size, and the DNA gave D and trimming. Counted in this sample were under 300,000 clones; 88% of them appeared once. 0.8% of the sample rests with the top ten.

The source is a woman in her thirties with acute or convalescent COVID-19. The sequence joins TRBV7-8 to TRBJ2-7, with TRBD2 matching 9 junction bases. The sequencing input was peripheral blood. The CDR3 protein sequence reads: CASSSGLATSYEQYF. The nucleotide sequence is TGTGCCAGCAGCAGCGGACTAGCGACGTCCTACGAGCAGTACTTC.